Detailed here is one TCR beta chain. This clone was detected only once. Its antigen remains undetermined. No qualities accompany the bases; no much larger clone lies one base away. The data were obtained in a study of OX40 agonist ivuxolimab in advanced cancers. Regarding the complete study: Ivuxolimab was a fully human IgG2 agonistic monoclonal antibody targeting the costimulatory receptor OX40 (CD134). Intravenous ivuxolimab was administered to patients every 2 weeks at six dose levels: 0.01, 0.1, 0.3, 1.5, 3 and 10 mg/kg. Of the approximately 54 patients in dose escalation, approximately 20 had hepatocellular carcinoma, roughly 15 had melanoma, 9 had renal cell carcinoma and 9 had head and neck cancer. A male proportion of about 79% and a mean age of about 60 years, ranging from about 23 to 79, were recorded for the dose-escalation cohort. Patients were allowed to have had prior anti-PD-1, anti-PD-L1 or anti-CTLA-4 therapy, and around two fifths of the dose-escalation patients had been treated with checkpoint inhibitors. Partial responses occurred in three dose-escalation patients: two with cutaneous melanoma and one with hepatocellular carcinoma. The purpose of peripheral TCRbeta sequencing was to test whether ivuxolimab changed TCR sequence diversity and led to clonal T-cell expansion. The paper covers the monotherapy dose-escalation part of the phase I ivuxolimab trial, which included N ≈ 54 patients.

Genomic DNA was extracted from sorted cells for sequencing of the TCRbeta CDR3 region. The immunoSEQ Assay was used for sequencing of TCRbeta CDR3 regions. Drawn from immuneACCESS, this table holds only the in-frame rearrangements with V and J called that TCRdb kept. Clones are partly lost; checked studies trace under half to an unresolved V gene and leave the rest unexplained. Counted in this sample were approximately 45,000 clones; around 86% of them appeared once. Of the sample, around 14% is held by the ten largest clones. There are 14 amino acids in the CDR3, from cysteine to phenylalanine inclusive. Kept here is only the CDR3 DNA, which spans 42 bases and is read in frame from base 1. In the germline V gene, CDR1 corresponds to MNHEY and CDR2 to SVGAGI. V lost 8 bases and J lost 4 bases, and the count of bases not matched to a germline gene is 8. General study outcomes and caveats: After ivuxolimab, expanded clones were on average more numerous among CD8+ T cells than among CD4+ T cells. In partial responders in the 0.1-3.0 mg/kg groups, normalized peripheral clonal expansion was found to be among the lowest, especially among CD8+ T cells. Which antigens the clonally expanded peripheral T cells were specific for was not determined. Clonal expansion of both CD4+ and CD8+ blood T cells was observed from baseline to week 6 at doses 0.1 to 3.0 mg/kg. Low levels of normalized T-cell clonal expansion were also shown by some nonresponding patients.

The trial excluded patients who had a history of autoimmune disease or were on systemic immunosuppression. Peripheral blood for TCR sequencing was collected from all dose cohorts at baseline, on cycle 4 day 1, and on cycle 7 day 1. The samples were taken from a phase I, first-in-human, multicenter, open-label dose-escalation trial of ivuxolimab. Adults with locally advanced or metastatic melanoma, renal cell carcinoma, hepatocellular carcinoma or head and neck squamous cell carcinoma were enrolled in the trial. Before TCR sequencing, CD4+ and CD8+ T cells were separately sorted from peripheral blood.

The sequence is built from TRBV6-5 and TRBJ1-5, and TRBD1 matches 7 of the central bases. Sequenced here: CD4+ or CD8+ T cells sorted from blood, sampled in a trial of the OX40 agonist ivuxolimab. The origin of this receptor is an adult with an advanced solid tumor such as melanoma, head and neck, liver or kidney cancer. The CDR3 protein: CASRNRDSNQPQHF. The DNA reads TGTGCCAGCCGTAACCGGGACAGTAATCAGCCCCAGCATTTT.